What follows is one T cell receptor beta chain and its context. Its antigen is currently unknown. Noted time point: newly diagnosed GD, antithyroid drugs for less than 3 months. PBMC-derived RNA was used for the TCR library. These data come from a study of regulatory T cells in long-lasting Graves disease. Both iRepertoire HTBI primers and Arm-PCR of CDR3 regions were used to build the TCR beta libraries. Using its own MiXCR run on the multiplex PCR reads, TCRdb lists one record per CDR3 protein. The sample has 350,000 to 550,000 distinct CDR3 sequences; approximately 16% are singletons. V lost 5 bases, J lost 0 bases, and 4 bases stayed unmatched. The CDR3 is 15 residues long. CDR1 and CDR2 (germline): LNHDA, SQIVND (reference sequence). Study-wide results and limits: New patients shared over 800 public clonotypes, fewer than the roughly 2,700 shared by persistent patients.

The same sample was also studied in work on T cells in Graves' hyperthyroidism and ophthalmopathy. Per that study: The study excluded patients with uncontrolled infection, other autoimmune disease, pregnancy or lactation. During a first-round RT-PCR of the TCR CDR3, the HTBI primer set was used. Most expanded thyroid clonotypes above 0.001 also appeared in blood.

The clonotype originates from a woman younger than 35 with Graves disease. The chain carries TRBV19 and TRBJ1-1; TRBD1 matches at 9 bases. The sequencing used peripheral blood mononuclear cells (PBMCs), collected at new diagnosis, from a patient treated with antithyroid drugs. The CDR3 DNA reads TGTGCCAGTAGTTCGTGGGACAGGGTGAACACTGAAGCTTTCTTT. Protein sequence: CASSSWDRVNTEAFF.